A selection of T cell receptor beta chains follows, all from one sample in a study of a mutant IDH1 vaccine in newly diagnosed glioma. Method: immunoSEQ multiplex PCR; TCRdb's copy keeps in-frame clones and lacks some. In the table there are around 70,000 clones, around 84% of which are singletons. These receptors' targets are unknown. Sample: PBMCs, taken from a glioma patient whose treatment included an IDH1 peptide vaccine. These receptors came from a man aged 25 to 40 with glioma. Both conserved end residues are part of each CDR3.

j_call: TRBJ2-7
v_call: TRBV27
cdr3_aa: CASTPWGTGAIYEQYF

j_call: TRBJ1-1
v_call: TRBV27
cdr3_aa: CASSFESRGVTEAFF

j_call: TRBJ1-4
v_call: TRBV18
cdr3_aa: CASSPLLGQANEKLFF

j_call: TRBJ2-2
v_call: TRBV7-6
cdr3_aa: CANSFAHFTGELFF

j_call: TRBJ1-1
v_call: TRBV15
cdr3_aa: CATSRAPLRGEAFF

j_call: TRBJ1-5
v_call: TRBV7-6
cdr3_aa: CASSFQQGFSRNQPQHF

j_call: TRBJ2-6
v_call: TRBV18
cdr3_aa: CASSPGLATTGANVLTF

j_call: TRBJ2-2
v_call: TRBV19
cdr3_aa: CASSGGQGSNTGELFF

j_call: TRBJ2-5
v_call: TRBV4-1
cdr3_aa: CASSLRGGKETQYF

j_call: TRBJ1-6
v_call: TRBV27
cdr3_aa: CASSFMAGIAYNSPLHF

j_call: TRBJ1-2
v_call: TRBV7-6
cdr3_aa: CASSANGQDGYTF

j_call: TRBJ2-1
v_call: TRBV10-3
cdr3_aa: CAIWTGNNEQFF

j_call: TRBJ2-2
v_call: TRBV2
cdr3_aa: CASSEFLTSGGELFF

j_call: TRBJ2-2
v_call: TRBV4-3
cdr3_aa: CASSQEGTGRETGELFF

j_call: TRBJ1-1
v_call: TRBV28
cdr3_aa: CASSSDIPTFF

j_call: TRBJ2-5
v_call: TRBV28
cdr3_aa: CASSSGHSTFHQYF

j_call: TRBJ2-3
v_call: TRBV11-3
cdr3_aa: CASSPGGVLNTDTQYF

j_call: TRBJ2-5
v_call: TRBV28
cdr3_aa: CASSLMGQPNYF

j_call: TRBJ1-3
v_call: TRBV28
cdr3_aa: CASSLGGQGAGNTIYF

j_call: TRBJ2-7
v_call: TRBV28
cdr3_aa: CASSYYHEQYF

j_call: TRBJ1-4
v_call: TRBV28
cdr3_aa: CASKSGSTGSEKLFF

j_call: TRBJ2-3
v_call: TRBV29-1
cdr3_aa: CSVTLAGVTDTQYF

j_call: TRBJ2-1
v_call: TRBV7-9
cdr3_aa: CASSADRREQFF

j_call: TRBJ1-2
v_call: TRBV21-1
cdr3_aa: CASSSRGDRLKPDYGYTF

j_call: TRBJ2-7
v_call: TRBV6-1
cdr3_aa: CASSLQPGSLGEQYF

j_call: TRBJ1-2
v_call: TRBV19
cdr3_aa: CASRTVKGYTF

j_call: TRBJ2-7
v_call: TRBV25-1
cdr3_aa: CASSRGYEQYF

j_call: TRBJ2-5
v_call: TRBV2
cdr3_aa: CASSAVRGMGIGETQYF

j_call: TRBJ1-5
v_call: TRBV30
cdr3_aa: CAWEGGGNQPQHF

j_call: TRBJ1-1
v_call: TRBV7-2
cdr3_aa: CASSSVPDRNTEAFF

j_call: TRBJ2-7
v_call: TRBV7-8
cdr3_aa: CASSPTRLASYEQYF

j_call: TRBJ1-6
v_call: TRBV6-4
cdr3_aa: CASIRGKTIFFYNSPLHF

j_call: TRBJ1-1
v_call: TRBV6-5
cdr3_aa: CASSARTNEAFF

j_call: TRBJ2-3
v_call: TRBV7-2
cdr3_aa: CASSLRGGDTQYF

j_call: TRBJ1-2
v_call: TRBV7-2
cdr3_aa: CASSPRPINYGYTF

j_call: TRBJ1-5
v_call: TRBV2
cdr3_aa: CASSTQSNQPQHF

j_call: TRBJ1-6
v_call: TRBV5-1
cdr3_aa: CASSLEQGTGLHF

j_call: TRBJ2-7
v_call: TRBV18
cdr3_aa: CASSLGQGSYEQYF

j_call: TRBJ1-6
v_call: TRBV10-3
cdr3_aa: CAISDPENSPLHF

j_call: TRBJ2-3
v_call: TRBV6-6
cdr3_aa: CASRDRGGGGDTQYF

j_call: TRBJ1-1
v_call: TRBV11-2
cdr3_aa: CASSLVGRTAEAFF

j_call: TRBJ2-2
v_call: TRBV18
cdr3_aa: CASSIGATLFF

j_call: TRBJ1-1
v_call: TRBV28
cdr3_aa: CASSLKAEAFF

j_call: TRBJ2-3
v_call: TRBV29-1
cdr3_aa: CSVNPGGADTQYF

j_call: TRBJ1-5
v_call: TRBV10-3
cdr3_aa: CAISEFPGQGARGNQPQHF

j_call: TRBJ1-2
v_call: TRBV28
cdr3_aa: CASSPPNEAARGGYTF

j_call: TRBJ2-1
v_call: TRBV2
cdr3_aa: CASSLTGRWQFF

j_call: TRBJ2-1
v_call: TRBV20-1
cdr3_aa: CSASGYNEQFF

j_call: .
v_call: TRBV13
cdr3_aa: CASSLHSRPYEQYF

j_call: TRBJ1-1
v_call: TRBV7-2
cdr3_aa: CASSLTGGRYTEAFF

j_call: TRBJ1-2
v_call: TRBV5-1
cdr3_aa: CASSWLGQSDGYTF